This entry lists 20 T cell receptor beta chains sequenced from one sample in a study of cytomegalovirus exposure and HLA in healthy donors. PCR was performed using 60 Vbeta and 13 Jbeta primers. This table comes from immunoSEQ multiplex PCR, and its TCRdb copy is limited to in-frame clones, with some not included. The sample yields fewer than 200,000 clones, 80% to 85% seen once. Sequencing was done on a sample of PBMCs. These receptors were collected from a male donor in good health and CMV-seronegative.

This chain joins TRBV12-5 and TRBJ2-5, with 12 bases aligning to TRBD1. CDR3 size: 15 residues. Per the germline V gene, CDR1 is LGHNT and CDR2 is FRNRAP. The V segment lost 4 bases and the J segment 4 bases; nucleotides outside the gene matches: 4. In DNA, the CDR3 is TGTGCTAGTGGTTCCGGGACAGGGGGCCGAGAGACCCAGTACTTC. It encodes CASGSGTGGRETQYF.

The V call is TRBV2, the J call TRBJ2-1; no definite D call. V was pared by 6 bases and J by 6 bases, with 9 bases between. Germline V lookup: CDR1 SNHLY, CDR2 FYNNEI. The CDR3 is 12 amino acids. The CDR3, as DNA: TGTGCCAGCAGCCAATTCAGCAATGAGCAGTTCTTC. Protein sequence: CASSQFSNEQFF.

This clone was counted between two and nine times. The V gene is TRBV7-9, the J gene TRBJ1-1, with D possibly matching TRBD1 (5 bases). Trimming took off 4 bases at V and 3 bases at J, with 12 bases between the two ends. This CDR3 region has 14 residues. CDR1 is SEHNR and CDR2 is FQNEAQ in the germline V gene (reference sequence). The CDR3 bases are TGTGCCAGCAGCTCCAGGGTAGAAGACACTGAAGCTTTCTTT. It codes for CASSSRVEDTEAFF.

V gene TRBV18 combines with J gene TRBJ2-1; 10 bases are a match to TRBD1. This CDR3 has 15 residues. Germline V gene lookup returns CDR1 KGHSH and CDR2 LQKENI. V shed 6 bases and J 2 bases; nucleotides not matched to a gene: 4. CDR3 residues: CASSHGQGAYNEQFF. As DNA, the CDR3 is TGTGCCAGCTCCCACGGACAGGGGGCCTACAATGAGCAGTTCTTC.

This chain uses TRBV27 with TRBJ1-4; 7 bases map to TRBD1. The germline V gene encodes CDR1 MNHEY and CDR2 SMNVEV (reference sequence). This CDR3 comprises 15 residues. The ends lost 5 bases at V and 4 bases at J; junction bases unmatched: 7. For the CDR3, the DNA is TGTGCCAGCAGTCCCCCGGGACAGCTTAATGAAAAACTGTTTTTT. Amino acid sequence: CASSPPGQLNEKLFF.

This clone was detected a few times. This rearrangement joins TRBV5-1 to TRBJ1-1; D is uncertain. There are 13 residues in the CDR3. Trimming took 2 bases from V and 6 from J, leaving 11 bases between them. CDR1 and CDR2 from the germline V gene are SGHRS and YFSETQ. The CDR3 spells CASSLDPTSEAFF. The CDR3 coding sequence is TGCGCCAGCAGCTTAGATCCGACATCTGAAGCTTTCTTT.

The table lists this clone with a count of one. J is TRBJ2-1 and V is TRBV10-2; 8 nucleotides agree with TRBD2. Germline CDR1 is WSHSY and CDR2 is SAAADI. CDR3 size: 14 residues. J gave up 8 bases and V 6 bases, and 9 bases lay outside the gene matches. CDR3 nucleotide sequence: TGCGCCAGCAGCGGCGGGGGGCCCGTCCATGAGCAGTTCTTC. It is translated as CASSGGGPVHEQFF.

CDR3 sequence: CASTLTVSSGANVLTF. The CDR3 DNA follows: TGCGCCAGCACGTTGACAGTTAGCTCTGGGGCCAACGTCCTGACTTTC. The chain uses TRBV4-1 and TRBJ2-6, with D possibly being TRBD1 (5 bases). This CDR3 contains 16 residues. V dropped 7 bases and J dropped 0 bases, with 13 bases sitting between them. The germline CDR1 and CDR2 sequences are MGHRA and YSYEKL.

Remarks on this clone: Distinct nucleotide sequences in the sample also encode this CDR3. V usage is TRBV2 and J usage is TRBJ1-6, with D tentatively TRBD1 (5 bases). CDR3 length equals 14 residues. In germline, CDR1 is SNHLY, CDR2 FYNNEI. The V end was cut by 3 bases, the J end by 6 bases, with 9 bases between. The CDR3 DNA reads as TGTGCCAGCAGTGAGGGGCAGTTTAATTCACCCCTCCACTTT. Translating gives CASSEGQFNSPLHF. Variable domain in full (rest from reference TRBV2 and TRBJ1-6): EPEVTQTPSHQVTQMGQEVILRCVPISNHLYFYWYRQILGQKVEFLVSFYNNEISEKSEIFDDQFSVERPDGSNFTLKIRSTKLEDSAMYFCASSEGQFNSPLHFGNGTRLTVT.

This clone occurred a few times. The chain couples TRBV25-1 to TRBJ1-5; no reliable D call. This CDR3 is built from 13 residues. V lost 3 bases, J lost 4 bases, and 7 bases lay in between. The germline V gene has CDR1 MGHDK and CDR2 SYGVNS. The CDR3 nucleotides are TGTGCCAGCAGTGACGGGTTAAATCAGCCCCAGCATTTT. As protein: CASSDGLNQPQHF.

V and J are TRBV19 and TRBJ2-1, with 9 bases that match TRBD2. The CDR3 covers 17 residues. Germline V gives CDR1 LNHDA, CDR2 SQIVND (reference sequence). The CDR3 bases are TGTGCTTCGCGGGACCCGAAGAGGGCGGGGGGGAACAATGAGCAGTTCTTC. Its translation is CASRDPKRAGGNNEQFF.

The rearrangement uses TRBV28 and TRBJ1-2, with 8 bases aligning to TRBD1. The CDR3 extends over 14 amino acids. Germline lookup yields CDR1 MDHEN and CDR2 SYDVKM. V lost 3 bases, J lost 5 bases, and 5 bases stayed unmatched. CDR3 region: CASSFYDRGYGYTF. Written as DNA, the CDR3 is TGTGCCAGCAGTTTTTACGACAGGGGTTATGGCTACACCTTC.

The chain uses TRBV19 and TRBJ2-1, with D possibly TRBD1 on 5 matching bases. There are 13 residues in the CDR3. The V and J ends lost 5 bases and 3 bases respectively, with 8 bases between them. CDR1 is LNHDA, CDR2 SQIVND, per germline (reference sequence). The CDR3 loop reads CASSPQGYNEQFF. CDR3 sequence (DNA): TGTGCCAGTAGTCCCCAGGGCTACAATGAGCAGTTCTTC.

This rearrangement joins TRBV2 to TRBJ2-7; D perhaps matches TRBD2 (5 bases). CDR1 and CDR2 (germline): SNHLY, FYNNEI. This CDR3 has 12 amino acids. V was cut by 6 bases and J by 7 bases, with 13 bases left in between. CDR3 nucleotide sequence: TGTGCCAGCAGCGTAAGGACTGTGGAGCAGTACTTC. It codes for CASSVRTVEQYF.

This clone was recorded once. CDR3 DNA: TGTGCCAGCAGCCCGATAAGCGGGGGGATCTCCTACAATGAGCAGTTCTTC. It specifies CASSPISGGISYNEQFF. This chain uses TRBV7-2 with TRBJ2-1; 9 bases are shared with TRBD2. Germline lookup yields CDR1 SGHTA and CDR2 FQGNSA. The CDR3 extends over 17 amino acids. The trim removed 5 bases at V and 0 bases at J, leaving 8 bases unmatched.

The chain links TRBV4-3 to TRBJ2-2, with D hard to call. Per germline, CDR1 LGHNA and CDR2 YSLEER. The CDR3 has 14 amino acids. The germline V and J ends were trimmed by 3 bases and 6 bases, with 11 bases remaining between them. CDR3 in DNA: TGCGCCAGCAGCCACTTTGAGTACGCCGGGGAGCTGTTTTTT. Its protein product is CASSHFEYAGELFF.

V and J are TRBV19 and TRBJ2-5; the match to TRBD1 covers 8 bases. Near its end, the DNA agrees better with TRBJ2-7, so the J call may be wrong. The CDR3 runs 15 residues. The germline CDR1 and CDR2 sequences are LNHDA and SQIVND (reference sequence). CDR3 residues: CASSIDRAGGREQYF. The CDR3 DNA is TGTGCCAGTAGTATAGATCGGGCAGGGGGCCGCGAGCAGTACTTC.

This chain joins TRBV30 and TRBJ2-3, with 9 bases lining up with TRBD1. This CDR3 comprises 17 residues. Germline V lookup: CDR1 GTSNPN, CDR2 SVGIG (reference sequence). V lost 1 base to trimming and J lost 4 bases; unmatched junction nucleotides: 12. CDR3 DNA: TGTGCCTGGAGTGGAGTTCGGGGACAGGGTTTAGCAGATACGCAGTATTTT. It translates to CAWSGVRGQGLADTQYF.

The rearrangement uses TRBV6-5 and TRBJ2-1; 7 bases agree with TRBD2. V gave up 5 bases and J gave up 6 bases; unmatched junction bases: 10. The CDR3 is 15 amino acids. Per germline, CDR1 MNHEY and CDR2 SVGAGI. The CDR3 region is CASSPWLGGSNEQFF. CDR3 sequence (DNA): TGTGCCAGCAGTCCCTGGTTGGGGGGGTCCAATGAGCAGTTCTTC.

V gene TRBV7-9 combines with J gene TRBJ2-3; the D gene is possibly TRBD1 (6 bases). Trimming pared 5 bases from V and 0 bases from J, leaving 15 bases between. Germline CDR1 is SEHNR and CDR2 is FQNEAQ (reference sequence). The CDR3 loop spans 16 amino acids. CDR3 bases: TGTGCCAGCAGCCACCCCAGGGGCGGCAGCACAGATACGCAGTATTTT. It encodes CASSHPRGGSTDTQYF.